This entry lists 20 T cell receptor beta chains sequenced from one sample in a study of identical twins. A single record per CDR3 protein comes from TCRdb applying MiXCR to the 5' RACE reads. The table lists approximately 190,000 distinct CDR3 sequences, approximately 15% of them singletons, with roughly two fifths in the top ten. This sample also appeared in a second study, on T cells expressing NK-cell markers.

The sample comprised CD8+ T cells sorted from blood. These receptors were collected from a woman aged 18-29 years in good health.

This clonotype was recorded a few times. The chain recombines TRBV3-1 with TRBJ1-1, with D unresolved. The CDR3 covers 12 residues. Between the trimmed V and J ends, which lost 4 bases and 7 bases, there was a span of 10 bases. CDR1 and CDR2 (germline): LGHDT, YNNKEL (reference sequence). The DNA for the CDR3 is TGTGCCAGCAGCCGTCGGGCAGGTGAAGCTTTCTTT. The encoded protein is CASSRRAGEAFF.

This clonotype was observed a handful of times. The junction and the germline gene differ at one end; a read error may be behind it. The chain joins TRBV12-3 or TRBV12-4 to TRBJ2-1; D is undetermined. The CDR3 sequence is 13 residues long. The CDR3 bases are TGTGCCAGCGCTCACCCAATACCTGGGCCCCCGAACTTC. This codes for CASAHPIPGPPNF.

A few counts support this clonotype. The chain couples TRBV14 to TRBJ2-2; 11 bases line up with TRBD1. Germline CDR1 and CDR2: SGHDN and FVKESK. The junction had 4 bases not matched to a gene; V was cut back by 2 bases and J by 5 bases. The CDR3 covers 16 residues. For the CDR3, the DNA is TGTGCCAGCAGCCAACCCGGGACAGGGGGGACCGGGGAGCTGTTTTTT. Translating gives CASSQPGTGGTGELFF.

The chain is built from TRBV11-2 and TRBJ1-1, with 11 nucleotides matching TRBD1. After removal of 7 bases from V and 3 bases from J, the junction contained 10 bases not matched to a gene. Looked up from germline, CDR1 is SGHAT and CDR2 is FQNNGV. CDR3 length: 16 residues. The DNA for the CDR3 is TGTGCCAGCAACCGGGACAGGGGGTTGGGGGACACTGAAGCTTTCTTT. This codes for CASNRDRGLGDTEAFF.

This clonotype was detected a few times. The CDR3 is CATSRPDQGSNQPQHF. The CDR3 DNA is TGTGCCACCAGCCGCCCGGACCAGGGGAGCAATCAGCCCCAGCATTTT. The chain joins TRBV15 to TRBJ1-5; TRBD1 is a possible D gene (6 bases). Germline values: CDR1 LNHNV, CDR2 YYDKDF (reference sequence). V was clipped by 5 bases and J by 1 base, with 15 bases between them. The CDR3 contains 16 residues.

This clonotype was seen more than once but under ten times. V gene TRBV12-3 or TRBV12-4 combines with J gene TRBJ1-4; D uncertain. Deletions cut 6 bases from V and 0 bases from J, with 5 bases between. The CDR3 consists of 13 residues. The CDR3 loop is CASRPATNEKLFF. The DNA of the CDR3 is TGTGCCAGCAGACCAGCAACTAATGAAAAACTGTTTTTT.

The chain couples TRBV20-1 to TRBJ2-6; no reliable D call. Germline CDR1 is DFQATT and CDR2 is SNEGSKA (reference sequence). CDR3 length equals 14 residues. Trimming pared 5 bases from V and 2 bases from J, leaving 10 bases between. In nucleotides, the CDR3 is TGCAGTGCTTCTCCATTTACTGGGGCCAACGTCCTGACTTTC. It yields the protein CSASPFTGANVLTF.

This clonotype occurred a few times. The chain is built from TRBV25-1 and TRBJ1-2, with unresolved D. This CDR3 spans 13 amino acids. Germline lookup yields CDR1 MGHDK and CDR2 SYGVNS. The ends were cut back, 5 bases at V and 5 bases at J, with 12 bases in the middle. The CDR3 here is CASSLTGKYGYTF. CDR3 nucleotide sequence: TGTGCCAGCAGTCTGACGGGGAAGTATGGCTACACCTTC.

This clonotype has only a few counts. The rearrangement joins TRBV11-2 to TRBJ2-1; D is unclear. From germline, CDR1 is SGHAT and CDR2 FQNNGV. The CDR3 extends over 13 amino acids. V was clipped by 5 bases and J by 7 bases, with 12 bases between them. Here the CDR3 reads CASSPPNSNEQFF. DNA of the CDR3: TGTGCCAGCAGCCCCCCCAACTCGAATGAGCAGTTCTTC.

V is TRBV7-9 and J is TRBJ2-5, with no clear D. V dropped 4 bases and J dropped 5 bases, with 14 bases sitting between them. The germline CDR1 and CDR2 sequences are SEHNR and FQNEAQ (reference sequence). CDR3 length equals 14 residues. The CDR3 reads CASSSDGVGETQYF. The CDR3 DNA reads TGTGCCAGCAGCTCGGATGGTGTTGGGGAGACCCAGTACTTC. Full variable domain (missing parts from reference TRBV7-9 and TRBJ2-5): DTGVSQNPRHKITKRGQNVTFRCDPISEHNRLYWYRQTLGQGPEFLTYFQNEAQLEKSRLLSDRFSAERPKGSFSTLEIQRTEQGDSAMYLCASSSDGVGETQYFGPGTRLLVL.

This clonotype turned up a few times. V and J are TRBV7-8 and TRBJ2-5, with D hard to call. This CDR3 contains 14 residues. From germline, CDR1 is SGHVS and CDR2 FQNEAQ. V lost 1 base to trimming and J lost 0 bases, with 6 bases between them. This chain's CDR3 is CASSLESDQETQYF. CDR3 bases: TGTGCCAGCAGCTTAGAATCAGACCAAGAGACCCAGTACTTC.

The chain has TRBV5-5 and TRBJ2-2; D call uncertain. The V gene's germline CDR1 is SGHKS and CDR2 YYEKEE (reference sequence). This CDR3 is 15 amino acids long. The ends were cut back, 0 bases at V and 0 bases at J, with 6 bases in the middle. The CDR3 coding sequence is TGTGCCAGCAGCTTGGTGACTGCGAACACCGGGGAGCTGTTTTTT. As protein: CASSLVTANTGELFF.

The chain has TRBV11-1 and TRBJ2-1; 14 bases match TRBD2. The J segment lost 7 bases and the V segment lost 5 bases, leaving 13 bases of the junction unmatched. Germline CDR1 SGHAT, CDR2 FQDESV (reference sequence). The CDR3 is 18 residues long. The CDR3 reads CASSPSPGTSGGTNEQFF. Written as DNA, the CDR3 is TGTGCCAGCAGCCCGAGTCCCGGGACTAGCGGGGGTACGAATGAGCAGTTCTTC.

This clonotype has only a few counts. CDR3 coding DNA: TGTGCCAGCAGCACCGGAGCGGGGGGGGCCTACAATGAGCAGTTCTTC. Translated: CASSTGAGGAYNEQFF. The rearrangement uses TRBV9 and TRBJ2-1; 10 bases agree with TRBD2. This CDR3 contains 16 residues. V gave up 4 bases and J gave up 2 bases; unmatched junction bases: 6. In germline, CDR1 is SGDLS, CDR2 YYNGEE.

This clonotype was found many times. The CDR3 sequence: CASSLVDSPAYEQYF. CDR3 DNA sequence: TGTGCCAGCAGCTTAGTGGACTCTCCTGCATACGAGCAGTACTTC. This chain connects TRBV7-2 to TRBJ2-7; D might be TRBD2 (5 bases). The V gene's germline CDR1 is SGHTA and CDR2 FQGNSA. Trimming cost V 1 base and J 4 bases, with 14 bases left between them. The CDR3 extends over 15 amino acids.

The table lists this clonotype with a few counts. The V and J genes are TRBV6-5 and TRBJ2-1, with 8 bases matching TRBD1. CDR3 size: 15 residues. The junction had 10 bases not matched to a gene; V was cut back by 4 bases and J by 8 bases. CDR1 and CDR2 from the germline V gene are MNHEY and SVGAGI. Written as DNA, the CDR3 is TGTGCCAGCAGTTCTCGGCAGGGGGCACGAGATGAGCAGTTCTTC. Its translation: CASSSRQGARDEQFF.

The V gene is TRBV9, the J gene TRBJ2-3, with TRBD2 identical over 8 bases. CDR3 length equals 16 residues. Trimming removed 3 bases from V and 6 bases from J; junction bases left unmatched: 12. Looked up from germline, CDR1 is SGDLS and CDR2 is YYNGEE. CDR3 DNA sequence: TGTGCCAGCAGCGCCACGGGAGGGGCGGCGGGGGATACGCAGTATTTT. Translated: CASSATGGAAGDTQYF.

The chain combines TRBV6-5 with TRBJ2-2, with a weak D call TRBD2 (6 bases). The CDR3 is 17 residues long. CDR1 is MNHEY, CDR2 SVGAGI, per germline. V was trimmed by 0 bases and J by 7 bases, leaving 18 bases between them. CDR3 loop: CASSYSAGRVRIGELFF. In DNA form, the CDR3 reads TGTGCCAGCAGTTACTCTGCGGGGCGCGTGAGGATCGGGGAGCTGTTTTTT.

This clonotype was recorded a few times. This chain uses TRBV20-1 with TRBJ2-3; 9 nucleotides agree with TRBD2. Germline CDR1 reads DFQATT; CDR2 reads SNEGSKA (reference sequence). The CDR3 is made up of 16 amino acids. Trimming took 3 bases from V and 0 from J; bases not matched to a gene: 7. CDR3 sequence (DNA): TGCAGTGCTAGCGAGGGTAGCGGGGGTAGCACAGATACGCAGTATTTT. This translates into CSASEGSGGSTDTQYF.

This clonotype was recorded only once. CDR3 bases: TGTGCCACCTCCTTAGCTCCCCCGGGGGCCCACGAGCAGTACTTC. Its protein product is CATSLAPPGAHEQYF. The chain is built from TRBV15 and TRBJ2-7; D might be TRBD1 or TRBD2, each matching 6 bases. This CDR3 has 15 residues. Germline V gene lookup returns CDR1 LNHNV and CDR2 YYDKDF (reference sequence). The V end was cut by 8 bases, the J end by 5 bases, with 22 bases between.